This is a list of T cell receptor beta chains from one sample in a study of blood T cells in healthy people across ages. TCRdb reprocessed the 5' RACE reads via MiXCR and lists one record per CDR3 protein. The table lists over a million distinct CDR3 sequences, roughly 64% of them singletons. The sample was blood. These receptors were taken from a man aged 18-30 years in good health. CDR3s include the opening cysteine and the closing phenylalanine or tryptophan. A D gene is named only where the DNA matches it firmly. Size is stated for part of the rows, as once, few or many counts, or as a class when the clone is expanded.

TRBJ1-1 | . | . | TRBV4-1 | TGCGCCAGCAGCCATCCAGATCTGGACACTGAAGCTTTCTTT | CASSHPDLDTEAFF
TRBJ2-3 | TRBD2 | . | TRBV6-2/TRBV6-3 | TGTGCCAGCAGCACCGGGACTAGCGTCTTGGCGCAGTATTTT | CASSTGTSVLAQYF
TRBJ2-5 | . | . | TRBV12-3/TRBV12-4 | TGTGCCAGCAGTCGATCCTGGACGGACCAAGAGACCCAGTACTTC | CASSRSWTDQETQYF
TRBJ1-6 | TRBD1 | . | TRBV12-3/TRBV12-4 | TGTGCCAGCAGTTTATTGGACAGGGGTAATTCACCCCTCCACTTT | CASSLLDRGNSPLHF
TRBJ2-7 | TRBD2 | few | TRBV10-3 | TGTGCCATCAGTGAGTCGGTGGCGGGAGACTACTACGAGCAGTACTTC | CAISESVAGDYYEQYF
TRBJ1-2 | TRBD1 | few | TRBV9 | TGTGCCAGCAGCTTCGACAGGGCGAACGATGGCTACACCTTC | CASSFDRANDGYTF
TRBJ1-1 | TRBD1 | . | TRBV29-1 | TGCAGCGTAATACAGGGGGTAGGGGTTGAAGCTTTCTTT | CSVIQGVGVEAFF
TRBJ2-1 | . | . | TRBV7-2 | TGTGCCAGCAGCCCTGCCCCCAATGAGCAGTTCTTC | CASSPAPNEQFF
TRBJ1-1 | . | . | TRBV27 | TGTGCCAGCAGAGACAGCATAGGCACTGAAGCTTTCTTT | CASRDSIGTEAFF
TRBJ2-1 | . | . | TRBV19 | TGTGCCAGTACGGGCAGGGGTTGGGATGAGCAGTTCTTC | CASTGRGWDEQFF
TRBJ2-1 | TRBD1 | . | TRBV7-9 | TGTGCCAGCAGCTTAGTTGGACAGGGCGTAAATGAGCAGTTCTTC | CASSLVGQGVNEQFF
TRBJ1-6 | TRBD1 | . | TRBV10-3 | TGTGCCATCAGCGACAGGGGCAGGGCCTTTAATTCACCCCTCCACTTT | CAISDRGRAFNSPLHF
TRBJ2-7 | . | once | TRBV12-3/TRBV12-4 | TGTGCCAGCGCTGCGCGGAGCTCCTACAATGAGCAGTACTTC | CASAARSSYNEQYF
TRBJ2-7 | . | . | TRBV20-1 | TGCAGTGCGGGGAGTGGGGTCGGTCACGAGCAGTACTTC | CSAGSGVGHEQYF
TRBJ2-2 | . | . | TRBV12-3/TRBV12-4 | TGTGCCAGCAGTTTAAGGAGGAACACCGGGGAGCTGTTTTTT | CASSLRRNTGELFF
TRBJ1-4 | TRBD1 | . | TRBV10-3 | TGTGCCATCGGGACAGAAAATGAAAAACTGTTTTTT | CAIGTENEKLFF
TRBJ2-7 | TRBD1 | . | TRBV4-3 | TGCGCCAGCAGCCAAGATCAGGGACAGCGCTACGAGCAGTACTTC | CASSQDQGQRYEQYF
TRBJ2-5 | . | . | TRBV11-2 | TGTGCCAGCAGCCAGCCGGGGGCGTGGGGTCAACAGACCCAGTACTTC | CASSQPGAWGQQTQYF
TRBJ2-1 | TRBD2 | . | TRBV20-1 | TGCAGTGCTACCGGACTAGTGGATGAGCAGTTCTTC | CSATGLVDEQFF
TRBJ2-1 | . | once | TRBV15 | TGTGCCACCAGAGGGGGAGAGGGGCTGAGCTCCTACAATGAGCAGTTCTTC | CATRGGEGLSSYNEQFF
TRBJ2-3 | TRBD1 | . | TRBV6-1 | TGTGCCAGCAGTCGATACTCCGGGACAGACACAGATACGCAGTATTTT | CASSRYSGTDTDTQYF
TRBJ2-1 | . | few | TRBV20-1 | TGCAGTGCTATTTCTGGGGCGAGCTCCTACAATGAGCAGTTCTTC | CSAISGASSYNEQFF